This TCR beta chain is drawn from a study of response to subunit inactivated influenza vaccine. Study observations and caveats: The authors suggested that few new T cells are recruited per seasonal influenza vaccination.

Each CDR3 protein is one row after TCRdb ran MiXCR on the RT-PCR reads. This table has under 850,000 distinct CDR3 sequences, about 18% appearing once. This clonotype showed up just a few times. Its specificity is unknown. Here the sequenced sample was PBMCs from blood, taken about 5 days after vaccination. The receptor's source is a man aged 45-65 years who received an inactivated influenza vaccine.

CDR3 nucleotide sequence: TGTGCCAGCAGCTATGCTAGCGGGGGGGCCGCAGATACGCAGTATTTT. Its translation is CASSYASGGAADTQYF. The chain has TRBV7-2 and TRBJ2-3, with 12 bases that match TRBD2. The V and J ends lost 4 bases and 4 bases, in that order; junction bases with no gene match: 6. Looked up from germline, CDR1 is SGHTA and CDR2 is FQGNSA. The CDR3 covers 16 residues.